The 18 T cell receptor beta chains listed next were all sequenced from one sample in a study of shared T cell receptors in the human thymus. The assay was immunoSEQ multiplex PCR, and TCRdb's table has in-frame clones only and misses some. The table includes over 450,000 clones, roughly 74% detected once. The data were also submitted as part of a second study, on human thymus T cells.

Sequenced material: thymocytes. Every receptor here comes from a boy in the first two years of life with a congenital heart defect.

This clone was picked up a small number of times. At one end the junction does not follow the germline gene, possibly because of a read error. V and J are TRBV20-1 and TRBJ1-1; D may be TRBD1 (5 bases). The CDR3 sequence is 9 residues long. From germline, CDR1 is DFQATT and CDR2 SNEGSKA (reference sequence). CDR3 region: CSAGDRSFF. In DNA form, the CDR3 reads TGCAGTGCTGGAGACAGATCTTTCTTT.

This CDR3 reads CASSQVGGTDTQYF. In DNA, the CDR3 is TGCGCCAGCAGCCAAGTAGGAGGGACAGATACGCAGTATTTT. The chain recombines TRBV4-1 with TRBJ2-3, with a tentative D call TRBD2 (6 bases). The CDR3 loop spans 14 amino acids. Germline CDR1 and CDR2: MGHRA and YSYEKL. V was cut by 1 base and J by 3 bases, with 8 bases left in between.

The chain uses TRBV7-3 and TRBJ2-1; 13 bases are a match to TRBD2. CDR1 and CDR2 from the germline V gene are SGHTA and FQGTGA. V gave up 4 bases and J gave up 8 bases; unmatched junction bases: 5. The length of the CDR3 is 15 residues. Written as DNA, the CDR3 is TGTGCCAGCAGCTCAGGACTAGCGGGGGAGGATGAGCAGTTCTTC. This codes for CASSSGLAGEDEQFF.

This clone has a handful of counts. CDR3 amino acids: CASSLSLSGVNEQFF. In DNA form, the CDR3 reads TGTGCCAGTAGCCTCTCTCTTAGCGGGGTCAATGAGCAGTTCTTC. The chain is built from TRBV19 and TRBJ2-1, with 8 bases aligning to TRBD2. J was trimmed by 6 bases and V by 6 bases; bases with no gene match: 10. This CDR3 has 15 residues. Germline V gene lookup returns CDR1 LNHDA and CDR2 SQIVND (reference sequence).

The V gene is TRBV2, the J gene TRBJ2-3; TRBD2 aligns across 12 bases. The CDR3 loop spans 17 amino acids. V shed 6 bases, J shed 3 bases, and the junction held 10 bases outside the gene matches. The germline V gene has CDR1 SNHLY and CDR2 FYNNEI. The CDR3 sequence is CASRGASGRDPTDTQYF. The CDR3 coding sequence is TGTGCCAGCAGAGGGGCTAGCGGGAGGGACCCGACAGATACGCAGTATTTT.

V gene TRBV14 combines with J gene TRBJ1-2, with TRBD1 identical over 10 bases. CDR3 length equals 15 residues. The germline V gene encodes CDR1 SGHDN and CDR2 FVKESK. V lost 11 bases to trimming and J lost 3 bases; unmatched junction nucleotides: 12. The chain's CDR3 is CAPNRDRGVDYGYTF. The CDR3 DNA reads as TGTGCCCCCAACCGGGACAGGGGCGTTGACTATGGCTACACCTTC.

CDR3 coding DNA: TGTGCCAGCAGCCAAGATGGCGGCAATGAGCAGTTCTTC. This encodes CASSQDGGNEQFF. The chain has TRBV14 and TRBJ2-1; D ambiguous. Germline assignment: CDR1 SGHDN and CDR2 FVKESK. Trimming shortened V by 0 bases and J by 6 bases, and 6 bases separated the two germline ends. The CDR3 loop spans 13 amino acids.

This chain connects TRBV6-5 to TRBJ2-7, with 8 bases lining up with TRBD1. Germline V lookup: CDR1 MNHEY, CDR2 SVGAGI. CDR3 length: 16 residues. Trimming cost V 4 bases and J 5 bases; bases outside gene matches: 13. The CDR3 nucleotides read TGTGCCAGCAGTTCTGGACAGGGCCCCTCATCTGACGAGCAGTACTTC. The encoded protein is CASSSGQGPSSDEQYF.

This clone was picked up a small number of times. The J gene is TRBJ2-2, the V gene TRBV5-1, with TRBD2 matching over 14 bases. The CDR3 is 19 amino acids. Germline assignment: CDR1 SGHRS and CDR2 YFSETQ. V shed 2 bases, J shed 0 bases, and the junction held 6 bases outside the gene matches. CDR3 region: CASSFQTSGRGANTGELFF. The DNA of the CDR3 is TGCGCCAGCAGCTTTCAGACTAGCGGGAGGGGCGCGAACACCGGGGAGCTGTTTTTT. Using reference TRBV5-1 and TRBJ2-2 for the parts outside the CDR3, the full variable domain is KAGVTQTPRYLIKTRGQQVTLSCSPISGHRSVSWYQQTPGQGLQFLFEYFSETQRNKGNFPGRFSGRQFSNSRSEMNVSTLELGDSALYLCASSFQTSGRGANTGELFFGEGSRLTVL.

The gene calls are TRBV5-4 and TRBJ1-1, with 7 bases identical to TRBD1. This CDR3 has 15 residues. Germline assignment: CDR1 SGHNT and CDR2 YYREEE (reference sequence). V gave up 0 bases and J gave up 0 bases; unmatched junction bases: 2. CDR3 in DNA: TGTGCCAGCAGCTTGGTGACAGGGATGAACACTGAAGCTTTCTTT. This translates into CASSLVTGMNTEAFF.

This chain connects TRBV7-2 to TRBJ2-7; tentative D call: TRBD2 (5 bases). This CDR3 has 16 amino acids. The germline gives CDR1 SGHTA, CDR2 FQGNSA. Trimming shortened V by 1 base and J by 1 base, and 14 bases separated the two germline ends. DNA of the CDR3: TGTGCCAGCAGCTTAGGTTTGCCGGGAACGTCCTACGAGCAGTACTTC. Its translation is CASSLGLPGTSYEQYF. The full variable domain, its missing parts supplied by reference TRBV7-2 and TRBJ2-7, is GAGVSQSPSNKVTEKGKDVELRCDPISGHTALYWYRQSLGQGLEFLIYFQGNSAPDKSGLPSDRFSAERTGGSVSTLTIQRTQQEDSAVYLCASSLGLPGTSYEQYFGPGTRLTVT.

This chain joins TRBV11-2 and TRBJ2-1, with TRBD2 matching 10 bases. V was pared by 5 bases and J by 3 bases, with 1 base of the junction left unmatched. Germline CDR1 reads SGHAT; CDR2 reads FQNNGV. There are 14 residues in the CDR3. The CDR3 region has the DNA TGTGCCAGCAGCCCTAGCGGGAGCTACAATGAGCAGTTCTTC. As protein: CASSPSGSYNEQFF.

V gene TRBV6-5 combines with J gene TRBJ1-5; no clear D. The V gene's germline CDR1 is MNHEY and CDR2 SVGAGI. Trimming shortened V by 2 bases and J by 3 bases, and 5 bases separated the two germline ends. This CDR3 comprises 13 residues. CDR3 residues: CASSYGNNQPQHF. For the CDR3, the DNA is TGTGCCAGCAGTTACGGCAACAATCAGCCCCAGCATTTT.

This chain's CDR3 is CASRQPYRVNEQFF. CDR3 nucleotide sequence: TGTGCCAGCAGACAGCCCTACAGGGTAAATGAGCAGTTCTTC. V gene TRBV28 combines with J gene TRBJ2-1, with a possible D match to TRBD1 (6 bases). V lost 6 bases, J lost 7 bases, and 16 bases lay in between. The CDR3 extends over 14 amino acids. Germline CDR1 and CDR2: MDHEN and SYDVKM. Based on the CDR3 plus reference TRBV28 and TRBJ2-1, the full variable domain is DVKVTQSSRYLVKRTGEKVFLECVQDMDHENMFWYRQDPGLGLRLIYFSYDVKMKEKGDIPEGYSVSREKKERFSLILESASTNQTSMYLCASRQPYRVNEQFFGPGTRLTVL.

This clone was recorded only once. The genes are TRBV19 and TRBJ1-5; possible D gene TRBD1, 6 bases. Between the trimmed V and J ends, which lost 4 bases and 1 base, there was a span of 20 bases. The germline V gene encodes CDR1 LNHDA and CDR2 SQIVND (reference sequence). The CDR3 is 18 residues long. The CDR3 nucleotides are TGTGCCAGTAGTACCGCAACCGCCCAGACAGGAAGCAATCAGCCCCAGCATTTT. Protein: CASSTATAQTGSNQPQHF.

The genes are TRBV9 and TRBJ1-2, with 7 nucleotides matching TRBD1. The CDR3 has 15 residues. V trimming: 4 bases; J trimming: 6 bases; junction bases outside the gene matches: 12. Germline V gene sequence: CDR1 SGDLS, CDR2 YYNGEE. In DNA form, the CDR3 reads TGTGCCAGCAGCCCGCGACAGGAGCAGGGGGATGGCTACACCTTC. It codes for CASSPRQEQGDGYTF.

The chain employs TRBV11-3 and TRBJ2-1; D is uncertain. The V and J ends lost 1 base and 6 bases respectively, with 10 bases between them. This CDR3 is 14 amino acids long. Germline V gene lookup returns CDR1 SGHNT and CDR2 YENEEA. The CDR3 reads CASSLGHPANEQFF. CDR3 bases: TGTGCCAGCAGCTTAGGACACCCAGCCAATGAGCAGTTCTTC.

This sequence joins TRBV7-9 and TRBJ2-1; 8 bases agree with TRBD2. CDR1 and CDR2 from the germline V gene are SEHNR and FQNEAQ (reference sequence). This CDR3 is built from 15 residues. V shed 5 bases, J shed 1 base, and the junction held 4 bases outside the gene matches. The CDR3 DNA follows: TGTGCCAGCAGCCATAGCGGGACATCCTACAATGAGCAGTTCTTC. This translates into CASSHSGTSYNEQFF.